The rows below give T cell receptor beta chains drawn from one sample of a study of Graves' ophthalmopathy and Graves' hyperthyroidism. TCRdb re-derived calls from the multiplex PCR reads in MiXCR, one entry per CDR3 protein. The repertoire holds a few hundred thousand distinct CDR3 sequences, with about 40% as singletons. Source material: peripheral blood or thyroid tissue (not recorded which). Receptor source: an adult man with Graves' hyperthyroidism. Both conserved end residues are part of each CDR3. The order of the fields is V gene, D gene, clone size, J gene, CDR3 length, CDR3 DNA, CDR3 protein. A D gene is named only where the DNA matches it firmly. Expanded clones get a size class; other rows say once, few or many, or leave the size out.

V: TRBV11-2
D: TRBD2
size: few
J: TRBJ2-7
length: 17
DNA: TGTGCCAGCAGCCCCTCGGGACTAGCGGGAAGCTCCTACGAGCAGTACTTC
CDR3: CASSPSGLAGSSYEQYF

V: TRBV10-3
D: TRBD1
size: .
J: TRBJ2-6
length: 14
DNA: TGTGCCATCACCCGGGACAGGGAGGCCAACGTCCTGACTTTC
CDR3: CAITRDREANVLTF

V: TRBV20-1
D: .
size: many
J: TRBJ2-7
length: 11
DNA: TGCAGTGCTAGGGCGGAGACGTGGCAGTACTTC
CDR3: CSARAETWQYF

V: TRBV7-9
D: TRBD1
size: once
J: TRBJ1-1
length: 18
DNA: TGTGCCAGCAGCCAAACACAGGGGGCAGGGGGTGGCGGCACTGAAGCTTTCTTT
CDR3: CASSQTQGAGGGGTEAFF

V: TRBV6-5
D: TRBD2
size: few
J: TRBJ2-7
length: 15
DNA: TGTGCCAGCAGTTACGTGGCTAGCGGGAGCTATGAGCAGTACTTC
CDR3: CASSYVASGSYEQYF

V: TRBV12-3/TRBV12-4
D: .
size: many
J: TRBJ1-6
length: 14
DNA: TGTGCCAGCAGTTTGCGCAGGAATAATTCACCCCTCCACTTT
CDR3: CASSLRRNNSPLHF

V: TRBV10-3
D: .
size: many
J: TRBJ2-7
length: 16
DNA: TGTGCCATCAGTGAGTCCGCGAGCTCTACAATTTACGAGCAGTACTTC
CDR3: CAISESASSTIYEQYF

V: TRBV20-1
D: .
size: .
J: TRBJ2-7
length: 14
DNA: TGCAGCGCAAATCTAGGCGACTCCTACAATGAGCAGTACTTC
CDR3: CSANLGDSYNEQYF

V: TRBV7-9
D: .
size: few
J: TRBJ2-7
length: 13
DNA: TGTGCCAGCAGACCGGACCGGGGGTACGAGCAGTACTTC
CDR3: CASRPDRGYEQYF

V: TRBV7-9
D: TRBD1
size: many
J: TRBJ1-3
length: 19
DNA: TGTGCCAGCAGCATATGGACAGGGCCGTTTACTCCTTCTGGAAACACCATATATTTT
CDR3: CASSIWTGPFTPSGNTIYF

V: TRBV7-2
D: .
size: once
J: TRBJ1-2
length: 15
DNA: TGTGCCAGCAGTTTCCTTGGGGGGCGCCGTATTGGCTACACCTTC
CDR3: CASSFLGGRRIGYTF

V: TRBV5-4
D: TRBD2
size: .
J: TRBJ2-1
length: 14
DNA: TGTGCCAGCAGCATCGCGGGAGGGTACAATGAGCAGTTCTTC
CDR3: CASSIAGGYNEQFF

V: TRBV14
D: .
size: many
J: TRBJ1-5
length: 16
DNA: TGTGCCAGCAGCCAGTTGAATAGGGAAAACAATCAGCCCCAGCATTTT
CDR3: CASSQLNRENNQPQHF

V: TRBV2
D: .
size: .
J: TRBJ2-2
length: 12
DNA: TGTGCCAGCAGTGATCTCGGGGGGGAGCTGTTTTTT
CDR3: CASSDLGGELFF

V: TRBV20-1
D: TRBD1
size: .
J: TRBJ2-3
length: 14
DNA: TGCAGTGCTCCCGCGGGACAGGGGGCGAATACGCAGTATTTT
CDR3: CSAPAGQGANTQYF

V: TRBV2
D: TRBD1
size: .
J: TRBJ2-1
length: 16
DNA: TGTGCCAGCACCCTAGCCGGGACAGGGTTTTCGGATGAGCAGTTCTTC
CDR3: CASTLAGTGFSDEQFF

V: TRBV7-2
D: .
size: .
J: TRBJ2-7
length: 16
DNA: TGTGCCAGCAGCCTCAGGGGTTTAGACTCAACCTACGAGCAGTACTTC
CDR3: CASSLRGLDSTYEQYF

V: TRBV5-1
D: .
size: many
J: TRBJ2-7
length: 15
DNA: TGCGCCAGCAGCTTGGCCAGTCTTCGTCCGAGGGAGCAGTACTTC
CDR3: CASSLASLRPREQYF

V: TRBV20-1
D: TRBD1
size: .
J: TRBJ1-1
length: 12
DNA: TGCAGTTACCAGGGGGCGGGGGCTGAAGCTTTCTTT
CDR3: CSYQGAGAEAFF

V: TRBV5-1
D: .
size: once
J: TRBJ1-2
length: 15
DNA: TGCGCCAGCAGCTTGGAGGTGGGCTCGAGCTATGGCTACACCTTC
CDR3: CASSLEVGSSYGYTF

V: TRBV29-1
D: .
size: many
J: TRBJ1-1
length: 10
DNA: TGCAGCGGGATGATGGGTGAAGCTTTCTTT
CDR3: CSGMMGEAFF

V: TRBV12-3/TRBV12-4
D: TRBD1
size: few
J: TRBJ1-1
length: 15
DNA: TGTGCCAGCAGGTCCCAACAGGGGGCAGGGTCTGAAGCTTTCTTT
CDR3: CASRSQQGAGSEAFF

V: TRBV12-5
D: TRBD1
size: .
J: TRBJ2-7
length: 14
DNA: TGTGCTAGTGGCTCTCCTCGACAGGGCTACGAGCAGTACTTC
CDR3: CASGSPRQGYEQYF

V: TRBV20-1
D: .
size: many
J: TRBJ1-2
length: 15
DNA: TGCAGTGCTCGTACACCTGAAGGCAGGGGAGATGGCTACACCTTC
CDR3: CSARTPEGRGDGYTF

V: TRBV12-3/TRBV12-4
D: .
size: .
J: TRBJ1-5
length: 13
DNA: TGTGCCAGCAGTGCTATAGGGGCTCAGCCCCAGCATTTT
CDR3: CASSAIGAQPQHF

V: TRBV7-6
D: TRBD2
size: many
J: TRBJ2-5
length: 16
DNA: TGTGCCAGCACCGTAACCGGGACTAGCGGGATGGAGACCCAGTACTTC
CDR3: CASTVTGTSGMETQYF

V: TRBV6-5
D: .
size: many
J: TRBJ1-4
length: 15
DNA: TGTGCCAGCGCCATTACTTCGGGGACCAGTGAAAAACTGTTTTTT
CDR3: CASAITSGTSEKLFF

V: TRBV20-1
D: TRBD2
size: .
J: TRBJ2-2
length: 17
DNA: TGCAGTGCTCACCCAGCGGGAGCCGGGGGGAACACCGGGGAGCTGTTTTTT
CDR3: CSAHPAGAGGNTGELFF

V: TRBV12-5
D: .
size: .
J: TRBJ1-1
length: 12
DNA: TGTGCTAGTGGTTTGCGGAACACTGAAGCTTTCTTT
CDR3: CASGLRNTEAFF

V: TRBV27
D: TRBD1
size: many
J: TRBJ1-2
length: 14
DNA: TGTGCCAGCAGTGCCGACAGGGAGGTCGACGGCTACACCTTC
CDR3: CASSADREVDGYTF

V: TRBV5-6
D: TRBD1
size: .
J: TRBJ2-7
length: 16
DNA: TGTGCCAGCAGCTTGGCGCGTAGGGGGCGTAGGGATGAGCAGTACTTC
CDR3: CASSLARRGRRDEQYF

V: TRBV19
D: TRBD1
size: few
J: TRBJ1-1
length: 13
DNA: TGTGCCAGTAGTATCGAAGGGGGCGCGATCCCCCGCTTT
CDR3: CASSIEGGAIPRF

V: TRBV4-1
D: TRBD1
size: .
J: TRBJ2-5
length: 18
DNA: TGCGCCAGCAGCCAAGCACTAGAGGGACAGGGGCAATTGGAGACCCAGTACTTC
CDR3: CASSQALEGQGQLETQYF

V: TRBV9
D: TRBD2
size: few
J: TRBJ2-5
length: 14
DNA: TGTGCCAGCAGCGTCCGGGACTACCAAGAGACCCGATACTTC
CDR3: CASSVRDYQETRYF

V: TRBV5-4
D: .
size: .
J: TRBJ1-1
length: 14
DNA: TGTGCCAGCAGCTATAGCGGGATGAACACTGAAGCTTTCTTT
CDR3: CASSYSGMNTEAFF

V: TRBV7-2
D: .
size: many
J: TRBJ2-7
length: 15
DNA: TGTGCCAGCAGCTTAGCGAAAGACTTCCCCTACGAGCAGTACTTC
CDR3: CASSLAKDFPYEQYF

V: TRBV7-9
D: .
size: .
J: TRBJ1-1
length: 13
DNA: TGTGCCAGCAGCAAGGGGTCCTACAATGAAGCTTTCTTT
CDR3: CASSKGSYNEAFF

V: TRBV7-9
D: TRBD2
size: .
J: TRBJ2-5
length: 16
DNA: TGTGCCAGCAGCATCCGACTAGCGGAGTACCAAGAGACCCAGTACTTC
CDR3: CASSIRLAEYQETQYF

V: TRBV20-1
D: .
size: .
J: TRBJ2-7
length: 15
DNA: TGCAGTGCTAGAGATTTTCTAGCGCCTTCCTACGAGCGGTACTTC
CDR3: CSARDFLAPSYERYF

V: TRBV25-1
D: .
size: many
J: TRBJ2-5
length: 16
DNA: TGTGCCAGCAGTGAAGCCGGGGTAGGGTGGCAAGAGACCCAGTACTTC
CDR3: CASSEAGVGWQETQYF

V: TRBV9
D: .
size: .
J: TRBJ1-1
length: 15
DNA: TGTGCCAGCAGCCCGGGGACTTTAGGGAACACTGAAGCTTTCTTT
CDR3: CASSPGTLGNTEAFF

V: TRBV10-3
D: TRBD1
size: many
J: TRBJ2-2
length: 14
DNA: TGTGCCATGGAGGACAGGGAGAACACCGGGGAGCTGTTTTTT
CDR3: CAMEDRENTGELFF

V: TRBV7-3
D: .
size: .
J: TRBJ2-1
length: 13
DNA: TGTGCCAGCAGCTTGACTAGTGCCAATGAGCAGTTCTTC
CDR3: CASSLTSANEQFF

V: TRBV5-5
D: .
size: many
J: TRBJ1-4
length: 13
DNA: TGTGCCAGCAGCTCCTGGGGGAATGAAAAACTGTTTTTT
CDR3: CASSSWGNEKLFF

V: TRBV7-8
D: .
size: .
J: TRBJ2-1
length: 13
DNA: TGTGCCAGCAGCCTTCAGGGGAGCGATGAGCAGTTCTTC
CDR3: CASSLQGSDEQFF

V: TRBV5-1
D: TRBD2
size: .
J: TRBJ2-3
length: 16
DNA: TGCGCCAGCAGCCCGGGGACTAGCGGGGTCACAGATACGCAGTATTTT
CDR3: CASSPGTSGVTDTQYF

V: TRBV6-5
D: .
size: .
J: TRBJ1-3
length: 13
DNA: TGTGCCAGCAGTTACTCGGGTGGAAACACCATATATTTT
CDR3: CASSYSGGNTIYF

V: TRBV19
D: .
size: .
J: TRBJ1-1
length: 14
DNA: TGTGCCAGTAGTTCGTCCCGGGCTAGCACTGAAGCTTTCTTT
CDR3: CASSSSRASTEAFF

V: TRBV29-1
D: TRBD2
size: .
J: TRBJ2-1
length: 14
DNA: TGCAGCACCGTAGCGGGGGGGAGGGACAATGAGCAGTTCTTC
CDR3: CSTVAGGRDNEQFF

V: TRBV29-1
D: .
size: many
J: TRBJ1-1
length: 11
DNA: TGCAGCGTCGGACAGAATTTTGAAGCTTTCTTT
CDR3: CSVGQNFEAFF